What follows are 10 T cell receptor beta chains derived from one specimen sequenced in a study of T-cell reconstitution after alpha-beta-depleted transplantation in children. During its preparation, the TCRbeta library received unique molecular identifiers. TCRdb reprocessed the PCR reads with MiXCR, giving one entry per CDR3 protein. The sample lists hundreds of thousands of distinct CDR3 sequences, 10% to 15% occurring once. The material was PBMCs, mostly from graft donor cells, obtained 360 days after TCRalphabeta/CD19-depleted stem cell transplant. The receptors stem from a male patient between 10 and 17 years old who had a stem cell transplant for acute myeloid leukemia, so the T cells may come from the graft donor.

In its sample, this clonotype was seen many times. The gene calls are TRBV5-4 and TRBJ2-1; 9 nucleotides agree with TRBD2. Germline V lookup: CDR1 SGHNT, CDR2 YYREEE (reference sequence). This CDR3 is built from 16 residues. V lost 0 bases and J lost 6; bases outside the gene matches: 7. In nucleotides, the CDR3 is TGTGCCAGCAGCTTGGAGGCGGGAGGGCCATTCAATGAGCAGTTCTTC. Translated: CASSLEAGGPFNEQFF.

This clonotype occurred many times. This rearrangement joins TRBV9 to TRBJ2-7, with D uncertain. The CDR3 totals 13 residues. V lost 0 bases and J lost 3, with 7 bases in between. Per germline, CDR1 SGDLS and CDR2 YYNGEE. The DNA of the CDR3 is TGTGCCAGCAGCGTAGGGGCTAGCTACGAGCAGTACTTC. It codes for CASSVGASYEQYF.

The sample holds a few counts of this clonotype. The V and J genes are TRBV20-1 and TRBJ2-2; D remains ambiguous. The CDR3 covers 15 residues. The germline V gene encodes CDR1 DFQATT and CDR2 SNEGSKA (reference sequence). Trimming shortened V by 6 bases and J by 9 bases, and 23 bases separated the two germline ends. The DNA of the CDR3 is TGCAGTGCCCCAATCTCGGTACCGGGCCCCCGGGAGCTGTTTTTT. Protein: CSAPISVPGPRELFF.

V usage is TRBV5-1 and J usage is TRBJ1-1; possibly TRBD1 for D (5 bases). V gave up 1 base and J gave up 0 bases, with 19 bases separating them. There are 18 residues in the CDR3. Per germline, CDR1 SGHRS and CDR2 YFSETQ. As DNA, the CDR3 is TGCGCCAGCAGCTTGAGCAGGGCCATCCCCCTGATGAACACTGAAGCTTTCTTT. Its protein product is CASSLSRAIPLMNTEAFF.

This clonotype was observed at least ten times. The chain recombines TRBV9 with TRBJ2-5, with 7 bases lining up with TRBD1. Germline V CDR1 and CDR2: SGDLS, YYNGEE. V trimming: 1 base; J trimming: 5 bases; junction bases outside the gene matches: 8. CDR3 length equals 15 residues. In DNA, the CDR3 is TGTGCCAGCAGCGTACGTCGACAGGGCCACGAGACCCAGTACTTC. Residues: CASSVRRQGHETQYF.

This clonotype has more than one count but fewer than ten. The chain employs TRBV12-3 or TRBV12-4 and TRBJ2-7, with D tentatively TRBD2 (5 bases). CDR3 length: 13 residues. V was pared by 7 bases and J by 5 bases, with 15 bases between. The CDR3 sequence is CASTHPGTNEQYF. For the CDR3, the DNA is TGTGCCAGCACCCACCCGGGAACGAACGAGCAGTACTTC.

This clonotype was picked up many times. The genes are TRBV3-1 and TRBJ2-1; D not resolved. Germline loops: CDR1 LGHDT, CDR2 YNNKEL (reference sequence). This CDR3 contains 13 residues. Trimming stripped 4 bases from V and 6 bases from J, with 10 bases between. The CDR3 here is CASSPPVVNEQFF. In DNA form, the CDR3 reads TGTGCCAGCAGCCCACCGGTGGTCAATGAGCAGTTCTTC.

J is TRBJ2-1 and V is TRBV28, with 11 bases aligning to TRBD2. Looked up from germline, CDR1 is MDHEN and CDR2 is SYDVKM. The ends lost 6 bases at V and 3 bases at J; junction bases unmatched: 7. The CDR3 runs to 16 residues. As DNA, the CDR3 is TGTGCCAGCAGCCGAGTAGCGGGAGGGCTCTACAATGAGCAGTTCTTC. It is translated as CASSRVAGGLYNEQFF.

This rearrangement joins TRBV5-1 to TRBJ1-1; D call uncertain. The germline gives CDR1 SGHRS, CDR2 YFSETQ. This CDR3 has 11 residues. V shed 0 bases and J shed 8 bases, with 5 bases lying between them. CDR3 nucleotides: TGCGCCAGCAGCTTGGGGCAGGAAGCTTTCTTT. It yields the protein CASSLGQEAFF.

This clonotype has a count of ten or more. The rearrangement joins TRBV20-1 to TRBJ2-4; D gene uncertain. Trimming left V 6 bases short and J 8 bases short, with 14 bases between. The V gene's germline CDR1 is DFQATT and CDR2 SNEGSKA (reference sequence). The length of the CDR3 is 12 residues. The CDR3 reads CSATWVDYIQYF. The CDR3 DNA sequence: TGCAGTGCCACCTGGGTAGATTACATTCAGTACTTC.